The present TCR beta chain was sequenced within a study of blood T cell repertoires in COVID-19. Study overall: The United States, Italy and Spain were the sources of the acute and convalescent COVID-19 samples. T cells, B-cell-depleted T cells, or PBMCs provided the cDNA or gDNA that served as material.

How the authors handled the data: Estimation of nucleated cell counts relied on the amplification of reference gene primers. TCRdb's copy holds only in-frame clones and misses some; the assay was immunoSEQ multiplex PCR. V and J calls and clone size come straight from that table; D and trimming were deduced from the DNA. This sample has a few hundred thousand clones, with 85% to 90% found just once. This CDR3 spans 12 amino acids. Germline CDR1 reads LGHDT; CDR2 reads YNNKEL (reference sequence). The V and J ends lost 3 bases and 6 bases respectively, with 8 bases between them. Material: peripheral blood. This rearrangement joins TRBV3-1 (or the pseudogene TRBV3-2) to TRBJ1-1; no clear D. The receptor was isolated from a man aged 60 to 69 with acute or convalescent COVID-19. The CDR3 loop reads CASSQPSAEAFF. The DNA for the CDR3 is TGTGCCAGCAGCCAGCCTAGCGCTGAAGCTTTCTTT.